This T cell receptor (beta chain) came from a study of CD8+ T cells in alopecia areata. Across the study: Treated patients received oral tofacitinib, 5 to 10 mg twice daily.

This CDR3 is 15 amino acids long. The J segment lost 6 bases and the V segment lost 3 bases, leaving 11 bases of the junction unmatched. Germline CDR1 is LNHNV and CDR2 is YYDKDF (reference sequence). This sample's treatment: oral pan-JAK inhibitor, 5-10 mg twice daily. Alopecia areata patients provided lesional scalp punch biopsies and peripheral blood, both collected for the study. The sequencing template was cDNA reverse transcribed from extracted RNA. Sequencing used immunoSEQ multiplex PCR; TCRdb keeps in-frame clones, though not all of them. Of approximately 150,000 clones in the sample, approximately 59% were seen once.

The sequenced sample was CD4+ T cells sorted from blood, obtained at approximately week 56, from a patient treated with tofacitinib. The origin of this receptor is a human donor with alopecia areata. The chain uses TRBV15 and TRBJ2-7, with TRBD1 identical over 7 bases. The DNA for the CDR3 is TGTGCCACCAGCAGCCCGGGACAGCGAGAGTTCGAGCAGTACTTC. Translation: CATSSPGQREFEQYF.